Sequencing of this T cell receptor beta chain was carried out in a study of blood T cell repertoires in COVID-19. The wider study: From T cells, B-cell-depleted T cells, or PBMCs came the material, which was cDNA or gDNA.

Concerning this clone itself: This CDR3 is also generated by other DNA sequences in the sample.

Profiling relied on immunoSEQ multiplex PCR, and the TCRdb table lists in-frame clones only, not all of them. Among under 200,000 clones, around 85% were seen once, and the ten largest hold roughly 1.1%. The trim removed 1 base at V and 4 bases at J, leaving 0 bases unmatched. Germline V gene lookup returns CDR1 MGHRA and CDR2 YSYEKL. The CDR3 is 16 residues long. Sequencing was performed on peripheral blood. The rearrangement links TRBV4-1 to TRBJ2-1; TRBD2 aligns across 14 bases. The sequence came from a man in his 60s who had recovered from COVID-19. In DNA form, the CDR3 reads TGCGCCAGCAGCCAAGGGACTAGCGGGGGGTACAATGAGCAGTTCTTC. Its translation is CASSQGTSGGYNEQFF.